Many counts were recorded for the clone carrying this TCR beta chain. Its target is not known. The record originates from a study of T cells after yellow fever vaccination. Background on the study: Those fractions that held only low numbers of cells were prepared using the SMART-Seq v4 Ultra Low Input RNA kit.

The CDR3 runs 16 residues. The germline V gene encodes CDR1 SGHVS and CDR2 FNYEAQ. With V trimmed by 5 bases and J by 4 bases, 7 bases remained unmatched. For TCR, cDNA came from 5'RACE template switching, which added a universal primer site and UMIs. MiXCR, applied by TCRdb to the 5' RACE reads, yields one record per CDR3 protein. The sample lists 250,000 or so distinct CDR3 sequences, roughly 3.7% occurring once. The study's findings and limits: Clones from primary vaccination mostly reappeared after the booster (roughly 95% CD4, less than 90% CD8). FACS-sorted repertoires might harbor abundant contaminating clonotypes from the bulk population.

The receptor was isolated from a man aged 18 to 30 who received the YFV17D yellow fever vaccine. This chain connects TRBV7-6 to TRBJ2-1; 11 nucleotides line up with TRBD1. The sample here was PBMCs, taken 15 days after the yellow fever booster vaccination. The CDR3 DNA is TGTGCCAGCAGCGCCCGGACAGGGGGCGATTACAATGAGCAGTTCTTC. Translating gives CASSARTGGDYNEQFF.